This entry lists 16 T cell receptor beta chains sequenced from one sample in a study of shared clonotypes between healthy human individuals. Measured with immunoSEQ multiplex PCR; TCRdb has only the in-frame clones, and not every one. Among millions of clones listed, 90% to 95% were seen once. The sample consisted of naive CD4+ T cells sorted from blood. Subset of the sample: CD45RA+ positively selected. Receptor source: a man aged 18 to 29 in good health.

This clone came up once. The J gene is TRBJ1-6, the V gene TRBV10-3; a weak D match, TRBD1 (5 bases). The CDR3 runs 14 residues. Trimming stripped 5 bases from V and 6 bases from J, with 11 bases between. CDR1 and CDR2 from the germline V gene are ENHRY and SYGVKD. CDR3 in DNA: TGTGCCATCAGTCCGCAGGGATTTAATTCACCCCTCCACTTT. Its protein product is CAISPQGFNSPLHF.

The chain employs TRBV2 and TRBJ2-3; 7 nucleotides line up with TRBD1. There are 15 residues in the CDR3. V lost 6 bases, J lost 2 bases, and 8 bases stayed unmatched. Germline CDR1 and CDR2: SNHLY and FYNNEI. The CDR3 bases are TGTGCCAGCAGCGACGTGGGACAGAACACAGATACGCAGTATTTT. Its protein product is CASSDVGQNTDTQYF.

This clone has a handful of counts. The V gene is TRBV10-3, the J gene TRBJ1-2, with 7 bases lining up with TRBD1. This CDR3 is 13 amino acids long. Germline CDR1 reads ENHRY; CDR2 reads SYGVKD. The ends lost 6 bases at V and 8 bases at J; junction bases unmatched: 9. This CDR3 reads CAIRTGSEAGYTF. CDR3 DNA sequence: TGTGCCATCAGGACAGGGTCCGAAGCGGGCTACACCTTC.

The genes are TRBV9 and TRBJ2-3; 7 bases agree with TRBD2. Germline V gene lookup returns CDR1 SGDLS and CDR2 YYNGEE. The ends lost 4 bases at V and 4 bases at J; junction bases unmatched: 9. CDR3 length: 15 residues. DNA of the CDR3: TGTGCCAGCAGCCCTAGGGGAGGGCCTGCAGATACGCAGTATTTT. Its protein product is CASSPRGGPADTQYF.

V is TRBV4-1 and J is TRBJ2-6; D not resolved. Per the germline V gene, CDR1 is MGHRA and CDR2 is YSYEKL. There are 19 residues in the CDR3. V lost 0 bases and J 0 bases, leaving 15 bases between the germline ends. CDR3 sequence: CASSQDRFQISSGANVLTF. The CDR3 DNA follows: TGCGCCAGCAGCCAAGATCGGTTCCAAATAAGCTCTGGGGCCAACGTCCTGACTTTC.

The V call is TRBV4-3, the J call TRBJ1-1; D unresolved. The CDR3 has 13 amino acids. Looked up from germline, CDR1 is LGHNA and CDR2 is YSLEER. V was trimmed by 0 bases and J by 11 bases, leaving 13 bases between them. CDR3 bases: TGCGCCAGCAGCCAAGATGCCGGGAGTAAGGCTTTCTTT. Amino acid sequence: CASSQDAGSKAFF.

Only a few counts were recorded for this clone. V is TRBV7-2 and J is TRBJ2-1, with 8 positions matching TRBD2. Germline trimming cut 5 bases from V and 2 bases from J; bases unmatched to any gene: 8. The CDR3 extends over 16 amino acids. The germline V gene encodes CDR1 SGHTA and CDR2 FQGNSA. The CDR3 region has the DNA TGTGCCAGCAGCGTTCAGGGGCGGGAGGCCTACAATGAGCAGTTCTTC. Protein sequence: CASSVQGREAYNEQFF.

The V gene is TRBV5-6, the J gene TRBJ2-6; D gene unclear. The CDR3 is 15 residues long. Germline CDR1 is SGHDT and CDR2 is YYEEEE. The V and J ends lost 2 bases and 2 bases respectively, with 8 bases between them. CDR3 region: CASSFLGTGANVLTF. The CDR3 DNA follows: TGTGCCAGCAGCTTCTTAGGGACTGGGGCCAACGTCCTGACTTTC.

The V and J genes are TRBV5-1 and TRBJ2-7; D uncertain. V was cut by 4 bases and J by 7 bases, with 24 bases left in between. Germline values: CDR1 SGHRS, CDR2 YFSETQ. The CDR3 extends over 16 amino acids. CDR3 coding DNA: TGCGCCAGCAGCGCAGATATATCAGACGGGTCCTGGGAGCAGTACTTC. Its protein product is CASSADISDGSWEQYF.

A remark on this clone: Additional DNA sequences in this sample encode the identical CDR3. The chain recombines TRBV28 with TRBJ1-1; a weak D match, TRBD1 (5 bases). CDR1 is MDHEN and CDR2 is SYDVKM in the germline V gene. This CDR3 comprises 14 residues. Trimming took off 3 bases at V and 3 bases at J, with 11 bases between the two ends. CDR3: CASSLGGGHTEAFF. The CDR3 DNA reads TGTGCCAGCAGTTTGGGGGGAGGGCACACTGAAGCTTTCTTT.

The chain has TRBV9 and TRBJ1-2; the match to TRBD1 covers 8 bases. J was trimmed by 7 bases and V by 4 bases; bases with no gene match: 12. Germline V gene lookup returns CDR1 SGDLS and CDR2 YYNGEE. CDR3 size: 15 residues. The chain's CDR3 is CASSPPGQGVIGYTF. The CDR3 coding sequence is TGTGCCAGCAGCCCCCCAGGACAGGGAGTTATTGGCTACACCTTC.

V and J are TRBV10-3 and TRBJ1-4; no definite D call. Germline CDR1 is ENHRY and CDR2 is SYGVKD. Between the trimmed V and J ends, which lost 5 bases and 4 bases, there was a span of 11 bases. This CDR3 comprises 14 residues. In DNA, the CDR3 is TGTGCCATCAGTAGCGACGGTCTTAATGAAAAACTGTTTTTT. Protein product: CAISSDGLNEKLFF.

This chain uses TRBV19 with TRBJ2-7; D is unresolved. Per the germline V gene, CDR1 is LNHDA and CDR2 is SQIVND (reference sequence). This CDR3 has 10 residues. Trimming pared 7 bases from V and 3 bases from J, leaving 4 bases between. The CDR3 nucleotides read TGTGCCAGTACCAACTACGAGCAGTACTTC. Its translation is CASTNYEQYF.

V is TRBV10-3 and J is TRBJ1-4; D is possibly TRBD1 (6 bases). This CDR3 has 14 amino acids. The germline gives CDR1 ENHRY, CDR2 SYGVKD. The V end lost 4 bases, the J end lost 7 bases, and 13 bases lay between the germline ends. The CDR3 reads CAISGQGRGEKLFF. The CDR3 coding sequence is TGTGCCATCAGTGGGCAGGGGAGGGGTGAAAAACTGTTTTTT.

The chain is built from TRBV11-3 and TRBJ2-1; 7 nucleotides agree with TRBD1. Germline CDR1 reads SGHNT; CDR2 reads YENEEA. This CDR3 has 11 amino acids. J gave up 9 bases and V 5 bases, and 1 base lay outside the gene matches. The CDR3: CASSGDSEQFF. The CDR3 nucleotides are TGTGCCAGCAGCGGGGACAGTGAGCAGTTCTTC. The whole variable domain, remainder taken from reference TRBV11-3 and TRBJ2-1, is EAGVVQSPRYKIIEKKQPVAFWCNPISGHNTLYWYLQNLGQGPELLIRYENEEAVDDSQLPKDRFSAERLKGVDSTLKIQPAELGDSAVYLCASSGDSEQFFGPGTRLTVL.

This chain connects TRBV5-1 to TRBJ1-3; the match to TRBD1 covers 7 bases. The junction had 7 bases not matched to a gene; V was cut back by 4 bases and J by 3 bases. This CDR3 spans 15 amino acids. Germline loops: CDR1 SGHRS, CDR2 YFSETQ. CDR3 amino acids: CASSEATGYGNTIYF. As DNA, the CDR3 is TGCGCCAGCAGCGAGGCGACAGGGTATGGAAACACCATATATTTT.